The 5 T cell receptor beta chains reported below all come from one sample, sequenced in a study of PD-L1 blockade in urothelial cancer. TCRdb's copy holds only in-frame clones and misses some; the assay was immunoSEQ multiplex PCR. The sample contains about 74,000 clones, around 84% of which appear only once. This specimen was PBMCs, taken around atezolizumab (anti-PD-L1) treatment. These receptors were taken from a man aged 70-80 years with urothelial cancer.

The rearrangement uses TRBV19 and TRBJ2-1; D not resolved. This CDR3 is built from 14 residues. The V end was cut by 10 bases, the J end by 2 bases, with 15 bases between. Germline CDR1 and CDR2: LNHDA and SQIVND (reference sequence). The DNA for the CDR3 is TGTGCCACCGCTAAGGAGCTTGCCTACAATGAGCAGTTCTTC. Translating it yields CATAKELAYNEQFF.

The CDR3 is CATTQTSGVQETQYF. The CDR3 bases are TGTGCCACTACCCAAACTAGCGGGGTACAAGAGACCCAGTACTTC. This chain uses TRBV7-9 with TRBJ2-5, with 10 bases identical to TRBD2. The CDR3 runs to 15 residues. CDR1 is SEHNR and CDR2 is FQNEAQ in the germline V gene (reference sequence). The trim removed 10 bases at V and 2 bases at J, leaving 10 bases unmatched.

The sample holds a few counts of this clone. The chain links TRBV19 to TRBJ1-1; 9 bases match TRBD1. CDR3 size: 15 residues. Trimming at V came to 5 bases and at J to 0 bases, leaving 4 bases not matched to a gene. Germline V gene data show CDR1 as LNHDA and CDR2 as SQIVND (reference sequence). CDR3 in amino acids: CASSLGQGMNTEAFF. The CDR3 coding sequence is TGTGCCAGTAGTCTCGGACAGGGGATGAACACTGAAGCTTTCTTT.

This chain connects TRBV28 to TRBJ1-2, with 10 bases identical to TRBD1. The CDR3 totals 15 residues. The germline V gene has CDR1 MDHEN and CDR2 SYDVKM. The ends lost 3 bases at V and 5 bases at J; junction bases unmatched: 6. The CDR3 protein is CASSFPTGGAYGYTF. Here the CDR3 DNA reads TGTGCCAGCAGTTTCCCGACAGGGGGCGCTTATGGCTACACCTTC.

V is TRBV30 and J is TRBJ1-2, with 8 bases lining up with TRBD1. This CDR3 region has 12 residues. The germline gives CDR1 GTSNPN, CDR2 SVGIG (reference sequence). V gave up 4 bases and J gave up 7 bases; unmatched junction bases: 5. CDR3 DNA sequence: TGTGCCTGGAACGCAGGGGGCCGTGGCTACACCTTC. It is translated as CAWNAGGRGYTF.